This T cell receptor beta chain originates from a study of T cells in Graves' hyperthyroidism and ophthalmopathy. Study-wide context: Upon initial diagnosis and before any treatment, peripheral blood was collected.

RNA transcripts yielded amplified TCR beta CDR3 regions. With the HTBI primer set, the TCR CDR3 went through a first round of RT-PCR. TCRdb analysed the multiplex PCR reads with MiXCR anew, one entry per CDR3 protein. The data contain some 500,000 distinct CDR3 sequences, approximately 25% of them singletons. This clonotype was found many times. Among ophthalmopathy patients, the Clinical Activity Score reached at least 3, the NOSPECS grade reached at least 4, and duration remained under 3 months. CDR3 size: 16 residues. The junction had 16 bases not matched to a gene; V was cut back by 4 bases and J by 8 bases. CDR1 and CDR2 (germline): LGHNA, YNFKEQ.

The chain carries TRBV4-2 and TRBJ1-2; 7 bases align to TRBD1. The receptor was isolated from a woman aged 25 to 39 with Graves' ophthalmopathy. Sequencing input: blood. CDR3 residues: CASSPSGQAGIEGYTF. CDR3 coding DNA: TGTGCCAGCAGCCCGTCCGGACAGGCGGGTATTGAGGGCTACACCTTC.